A selection of T cell receptor beta chains follows, all from one sample in a study of cytomegalovirus exposure and HLA in healthy donors. Using immunoSEQ multiplex PCR, the repertoire was profiled, and TCRdb retains in-frame clones only, with some absent. The repertoire holds some 100,000 clones, with around 80% as singletons. The source material was PBMCs. The receptors come from a woman in her fifties or sixties in good health and CMV-seropositive. Both conserved end residues are part of each CDR3. Fields, in order: J gene, D gene, clone size, V gene, CDR3 DNA, CDR3 protein. A D gene is named only where the DNA matches it firmly. Not all rows give a size; the values are once, few, many and, for expanded clones, a class.

J: TRBJ2-3
D: TRBD2
size: -
V: TRBV9
DNA: TGTGCCAGCAGCGTACGGGGACTAGCGGGGGGGCCGTGGACAGATACGCAGTATTTT
CDR3: CASSVRGLAGGPWTDTQYF

J: TRBJ1-5
D: -
size: -
V: TRBV19
DNA: TGTGCCGCTAGCTGGGGGGGCCTTCAGCCCCAGCATTTT
CDR3: CAASWGGLQPQHF

J: TRBJ2-7
D: -
size: -
V: TRBV11-2
DNA: TGTGCCAGCAGCTTAGAACGGACGGGAGAGCAGTACTTC
CDR3: CASSLERTGEQYF

J: TRBJ1-1
D: -
size: -
V: TRBV7-3
DNA: TGTGCCAGCAGCTTATCTGCGAGTGGTCATACTGAAGCTTTCTTT
CDR3: CASSLSASGHTEAFF

J: TRBJ1-2
D: TRBD1
size: -
V: TRBV5-1
DNA: TGCGCCAGCAGCTTGGGGGACAGGGTGGGACTTGGCTACACCTTC
CDR3: CASSLGDRVGLGYTF

J: TRBJ1-3
D: -
size: -
V: TRBV5-5
DNA: TGTGCCAGCAGCCGGATTACAGGCTTCAGCTCTGGAAACACCATATATTTT
CDR3: CASSRITGFSSGNTIYF

J: TRBJ2-1
D: -
size: -
V: TRBV25-1
DNA: TGTGCCAGCAGTGAAGGTTCAAGAGGGTTTGTCTACAATGAGCAGTTCTTC
CDR3: CASSEGSRGFVYNEQFF

J: TRBJ1-1
D: -
size: -
V: TRBV7-9
DNA: TGTTCCAGCAGCTTAGTTTTGGGACACATGAACACTGAAGCTTTCTTT
CDR3: CSSSLVLGHMNTEAFF

J: TRBJ2-1
D: -
size: -
V: TRBV20-1
DNA: TGCAGTGCTGGGGCCGGCAGCGAGCAGTTCTTC
CDR3: CSAGAGSEQFF

J: TRBJ1-2
D: TRBD1
size: -
V: TRBV28
DNA: TGTGCCAGCAGTTCTCCCGGGACAGGGCACTATGGCTACACCTTC
CDR3: CASSSPGTGHYGYTF

J: TRBJ2-3
D: -
size: -
V: TRBV15
DNA: TGTGCCACCAGCAGAGCAAACAGGGTGCGGGGCACAGATACGCAGTATTTT
CDR3: CATSRANRVRGTDTQYF

J: TRBJ1-2
D: TRBD1
size: -
V: TRBV6-5
DNA: TGTGCCAGCAGTTACGGGGGACAGGGTAACTATGGCTACACCTTC
CDR3: CASSYGGQGNYGYTF

J: TRBJ1-3
D: -
size: -
V: TRBV6-5
DNA: TGTGCCAGCGAGAAAAGGGGAACTGGAAACACCATATATTTT
CDR3: CASEKRGTGNTIYF

J: TRBJ2-4
D: TRBD1
size: -
V: TRBV5-4
DNA: TGTGCCAGCACCCCGACAGGGGCCAAAAACATTCAGTACTTC
CDR3: CASTPTGAKNIQYF

J: TRBJ1-3
D: -
size: few
V: TRBV6-1
DNA: TGTGCCAGCAGTGGATCCGGGTCTGGAAACACCATATATTTT
CDR3: CASSGSGSGNTIYF

J: TRBJ2-2
D: TRBD1
size: -
V: TRBV27
DNA: TGTGCCAGCATCCCTGGACAGGGGGCTGGCGGGGAGCTGTTTTTT
CDR3: CASIPGQGAGGELFF

J: TRBJ1-2
D: -
size: -
V: TRBV5-4
DNA: TGTGCCAGCACCATGCCGGACGGGGACTATGGCTACACCTTC
CDR3: CASTMPDGDYGYTF

J: TRBJ2-3
D: TRBD1
size: -
V: TRBV5-1
DNA: TGCGCCAGCAGCTTGGCCGGACAGGGAGTACTAGATACGCAGTATTTT
CDR3: CASSLAGQGVLDTQYF

J: TRBJ2-1
D: TRBD2
size: -
V: TRBV29-1
DNA: TGCAGCGTCCACATAGCGGGGGGATACTACAATGAGCAGTTCTTC
CDR3: CSVHIAGGYYNEQFF

J: TRBJ1-1
D: -
size: -
V: TRBV7-2
DNA: TGTGCCAGCAGCTTACAGATGGAGGTCTCGTTT
CDR3: CASSLQMEVSF

J: TRBJ1-2
D: -
size: few
V: TRBV18
DNA: TGTGCCAGCTCACCACCGGGGGGGCTTGGCTACACCTTC
CDR3: CASSPPGGLGYTF

J: TRBJ2-7
D: TRBD1
size: -
V: TRBV25-1
DNA: TGTGCCAGCAGTGAATCTGAGGGGACAGTCACGTTCGGGGACGAGCAGTACTTC
CDR3: CASSESEGTVTFGDEQYF

J: TRBJ2-5
D: TRBD2
size: -
V: TRBV9
DNA: TGTGCCAGCAGCGTAGGTCCAGCGGGAGCAGGAGAGACCCAGTACTTC
CDR3: CASSVGPAGAGETQYF

J: TRBJ2-7
D: -
size: -
V: TRBV9
DNA: TGTGCCAGCAGCCTGGGGCTGTCAAGCTCCTACGAGCAGTACTTC
CDR3: CASSLGLSSSYEQYF

J: TRBJ2-1
D: TRBD2
size: -
V: TRBV6-5
DNA: TGTGCCAGCAGTTACTCAGGGAATAGCGGGGGGAAAAGGCAGTTCTTC
CDR3: CASSYSGNSGGKRQFF

J: TRBJ2-2
D: TRBD2
size: few
V: TRBV5-4
DNA: TGTGCCAGCAGCTTTGGGGGGGTAGCGGGGGGGTTCACCGGGGAGCTGTTTTTT
CDR3: CASSFGGVAGGFTGELFF

J: TRBJ2-7
D: -
size: -
V: TRBV11-2
DNA: TGTGCCAGCAGCTTTTCCAGGGGACCTTCCTACGAGCAGTACTTC
CDR3: CASSFSRGPSYEQYF

J: TRBJ2-2
D: -
size: -
V: TRBV7-2
DNA: TGTGCCAGACCCGCCAGGATCGACAGCACCGGGGAGCTGTTTTTT
CDR3: CARPARIDSTGELFF

J: TRBJ2-3
D: -
size: -
V: TRBV29-1
DNA: TGCAGCGCGGGAAGCTCGGATACGCAGTATTTT
CDR3: CSAGSSDTQYF

J: TRBJ2-7
D: TRBD2
size: few
V: TRBV5-6
DNA: TGTGCCAGCAGTTCTGGACTAGCGGGGGGGGGCTCCTACGAGCAGTACTTC
CDR3: CASSSGLAGGGSYEQYF

J: TRBJ1-2
D: -
size: -
V: TRBV5-4
DNA: TGTGCCAGCAGCCTTCAGGTTGACAGTCCCTATGGCTACACCTTC
CDR3: CASSLQVDSPYGYTF

J: TRBJ1-2
D: -
size: few
V: TRBV7-2
DNA: TGTGCCAGCAGCCGGGACATAGGCGACGGCTACACCTTC
CDR3: CASSRDIGDGYTF

J: TRBJ1-5
D: -
size: few
V: TRBV10-2
DNA: TGCGCCAGCAAGCGACAGTATGGTCAGCCCCAGCATTTT
CDR3: CASKRQYGQPQHF

J: TRBJ2-2
D: -
size: -
V: TRBV16
DNA: TGTGCCAGCAGCCAAGAATGGCCCGGGGAGCTGTTTTTT
CDR3: CASSQEWPGELFF

J: TRBJ2-1
D: TRBD2
size: -
V: TRBV27
DNA: TGTGCCAGCAGAAGTGGCGGGGGAAAATCCTACAATGAGCAGTTCTTC
CDR3: CASRSGGGKSYNEQFF

J: TRBJ1-2
D: TRBD1
size: medium-sized
V: TRBV27
DNA: TGTGCCAGCAGTTTATCGACCTCGACAGGGAACTATGGCTACACCTTC
CDR3: CASSLSTSTGNYGYTF

J: TRBJ2-1
D: TRBD2
size: -
V: TRBV15
DNA: TGTGCCACCAGCTCGGGACTACCGGGCTCCTACAATGAGCAGTTCTTC
CDR3: CATSSGLPGSYNEQFF

J: TRBJ2-2
D: -
size: few
V: TRBV9
DNA: TGTGCCAGCAGCGTAGTAGACGGGACCGGGGAGCTGTTTTTT
CDR3: CASSVVDGTGELFF

J: TRBJ1-2
D: TRBD1
size: once
V: TRBV2
DNA: TGTGCCAGCAGAGCGACAGGGGGGTTTCACGGCTACACCTTC
CDR3: CASRATGGFHGYTF

J: TRBJ2-6
D: TRBD1
size: -
V: TRBV5-6
DNA: TGTGCCAGCAGCCCGACAGGGTCCCGTTCTGGGGCCAACGTCCTGACTTTC
CDR3: CASSPTGSRSGANVLTF

J: TRBJ2-1
D: TRBD1
size: -
V: TRBV29-1
DNA: TGCAGCGCCCCCGGGACAGGGGTTGGGTCCTACAATGAGCAGTTCTTC
CDR3: CSAPGTGVGSYNEQFF

J: TRBJ1-1
D: TRBD1
size: -
V: TRBV2
DNA: TGTGCCAGCAACCCACAGGGGTCGAACACTGAAGCTTTCTTT
CDR3: CASNPQGSNTEAFF

J: TRBJ2-7
D: TRBD1
size: -
V: TRBV25-1
DNA: TGTGCCAGCAGTGCTAGGACAGGGGCCTACGAGCAGTACTTC
CDR3: CASSARTGAYEQYF

J: TRBJ1-3
D: -
size: -
V: TRBV9
DNA: TGTGCCAGCAGCGGTGAGCGAGGAAACACCATATATTTT
CDR3: CASSGERGNTIYF

J: TRBJ2-3
D: TRBD1
size: -
V: TRBV11-1
DNA: TGTGCCAGCAGCTCCGGACAGGCAGATACGCAGTATTTT
CDR3: CASSSGQADTQYF

J: TRBJ2-1
D: TRBD1
size: few
V: TRBV7-9
DNA: TGTGCCAGCAGCCCACTCGGGACAGGGAAAGCCGGCAATGAGCAGTTCTTC
CDR3: CASSPLGTGKAGNEQFF

J: TRBJ2-4
D: TRBD2
size: -
V: TRBV5-8
DNA: TGTGCCAGCACCCAAATAGTACTAGCGGTAGCCAAAAACATTCAGTACTTC
CDR3: CASTQIVLAVAKNIQYF

J: TRBJ1-1
D: -
size: few
V: TRBV5-8
DNA: TGTGCCAGCAGCTTGCAAGGCGGGAACACTGAAGCTTTCTTT
CDR3: CASSLQGGNTEAFF

J: TRBJ1-2
D: -
size: -
V: TRBV25-1
DNA: TGTGCCAGCAGTGTTGGCAGGGGTGATGGCTACACCTTC
CDR3: CASSVGRGDGYTF

J: TRBJ1-1
D: TRBD1
size: -
V: TRBV7-9
DNA: TGTGCCAGCAGCTCAGGGACAGGGTTGAACACTGAAGCTTTCTTT
CDR3: CASSSGTGLNTEAFF

J: TRBJ1-2
D: TRBD1
size: -
V: TRBV4-1
DNA: TGCGCCAGCAGCCTGACAGGGCTTTCCTTTTCTAACTATGGCTACACCTTC
CDR3: CASSLTGLSFSNYGYTF

J: TRBJ1-4
D: TRBD1
size: -
V: TRBV10-3
DNA: TGTGCCATCGGGGGACAGGGTGATGAAAAACTGTTTTTT
CDR3: CAIGGQGDEKLFF